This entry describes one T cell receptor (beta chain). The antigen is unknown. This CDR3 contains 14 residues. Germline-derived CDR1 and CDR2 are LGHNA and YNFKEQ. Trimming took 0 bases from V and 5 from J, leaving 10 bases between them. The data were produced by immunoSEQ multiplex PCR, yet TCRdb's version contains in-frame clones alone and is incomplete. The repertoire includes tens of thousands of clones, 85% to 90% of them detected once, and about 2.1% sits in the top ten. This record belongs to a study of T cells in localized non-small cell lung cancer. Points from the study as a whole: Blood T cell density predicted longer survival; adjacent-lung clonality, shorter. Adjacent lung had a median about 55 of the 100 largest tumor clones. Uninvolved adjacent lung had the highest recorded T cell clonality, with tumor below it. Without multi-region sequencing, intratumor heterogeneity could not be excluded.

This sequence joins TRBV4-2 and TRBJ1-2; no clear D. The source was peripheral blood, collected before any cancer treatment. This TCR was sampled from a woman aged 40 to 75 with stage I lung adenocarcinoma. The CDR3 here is CASSQEGAVYGYTF. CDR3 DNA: TGTGCCAGCAGCCAAGAAGGTGCGGTGTATGGCTACACCTTC.